The rows below give T cell receptor beta chains drawn from one sample of a study of blood T cells in healthy people across ages. One entry per CDR3 protein results from TCRdb running MiXCR on the 5' RACE reads. The table shows about 1,500,000 distinct CDR3 sequences, with roughly 45% occurring only once. The sample comprised blood. These receptors all stem from a woman under 30 in good health. The conserved cysteine and the conserved F or W are not part of the CDR3 here.

CDR3aa,v_gene
ASSEAGAPNTEAF,TRBV6-1
ASSQHGTSQETQY,TRBV4-1
AISGALSQETQY,TRBV10-3
ASMQGGGDEQF,TRBV2
ASTGLGLSHYGYT,TRBV6-1
ASGIMGYGYT,TRBV6-5
SARSGGAGDTQY,TRBV20-1
ASSLEQGAYYEQY,TRBV7-9
AISRQNTEAF,TRBV10-3
AGSLAERFANTGELF,TRBV5-1
ASRDSGTYGYT,TRBV25-1
SGGEMAGPYEQY,TRBV29-1
SARGGWGNEQY,TRBV20-1
ASSLPSVPFLHNEQY,TRBV28
SAGVQGTTGELF,TRBV29-1
SVVSARETQY,TRBV29-1